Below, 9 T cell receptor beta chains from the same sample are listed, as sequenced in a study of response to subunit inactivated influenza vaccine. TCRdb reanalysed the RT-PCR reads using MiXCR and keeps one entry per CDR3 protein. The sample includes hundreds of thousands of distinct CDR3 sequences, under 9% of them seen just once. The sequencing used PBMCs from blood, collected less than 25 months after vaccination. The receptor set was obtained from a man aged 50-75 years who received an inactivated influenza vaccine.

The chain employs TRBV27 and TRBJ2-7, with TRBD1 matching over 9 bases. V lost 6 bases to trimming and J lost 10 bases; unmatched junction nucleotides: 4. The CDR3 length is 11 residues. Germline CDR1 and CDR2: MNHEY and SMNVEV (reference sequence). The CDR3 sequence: CASSGTGFQYF. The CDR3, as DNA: TGTGCCAGCAGCGGGACAGGGTTCCAGTACTTC.

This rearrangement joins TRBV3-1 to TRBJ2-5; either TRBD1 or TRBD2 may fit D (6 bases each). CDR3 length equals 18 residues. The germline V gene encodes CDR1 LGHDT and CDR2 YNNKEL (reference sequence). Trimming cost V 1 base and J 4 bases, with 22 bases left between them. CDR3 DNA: TGTGCCAGCAGCCAAGTTGGAGGGACAACGAAATCAGGAGAGACCCAGTACTTC. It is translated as CASSQVGGTTKSGETQYF.

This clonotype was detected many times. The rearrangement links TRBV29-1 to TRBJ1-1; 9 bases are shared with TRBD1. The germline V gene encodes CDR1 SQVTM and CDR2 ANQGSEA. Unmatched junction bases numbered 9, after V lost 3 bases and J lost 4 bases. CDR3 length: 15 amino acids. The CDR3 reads CSVDPRRTGATEAFF. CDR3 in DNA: TGCAGCGTTGACCCGCGGCGGACAGGGGCCACTGAAGCTTTCTTT.

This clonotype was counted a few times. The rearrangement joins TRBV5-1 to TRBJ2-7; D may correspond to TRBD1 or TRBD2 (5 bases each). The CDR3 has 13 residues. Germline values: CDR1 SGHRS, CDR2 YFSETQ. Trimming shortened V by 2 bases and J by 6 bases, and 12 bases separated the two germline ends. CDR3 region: CASSLIFGGEQYF. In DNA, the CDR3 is TGCGCCAGCAGCTTAATTTTTGGGGGCGAGCAGTACTTC.

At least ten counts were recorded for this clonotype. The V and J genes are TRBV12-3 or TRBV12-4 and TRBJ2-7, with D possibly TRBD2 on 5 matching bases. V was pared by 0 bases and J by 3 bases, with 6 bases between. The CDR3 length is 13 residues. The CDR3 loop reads CASSLAGIYEQYF. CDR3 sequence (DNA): TGTGCCAGCAGTTTAGCCGGGATCTACGAGCAGTACTTC.

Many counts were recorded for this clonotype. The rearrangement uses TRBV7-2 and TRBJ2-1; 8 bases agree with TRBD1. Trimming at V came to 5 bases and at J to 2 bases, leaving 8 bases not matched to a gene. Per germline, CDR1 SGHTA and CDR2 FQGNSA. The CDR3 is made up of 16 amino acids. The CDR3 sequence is CASSGAGTGTYNEQFF. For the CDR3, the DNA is TGTGCCAGCAGCGGAGCCGGGACAGGCACCTACAATGAGCAGTTCTTC.

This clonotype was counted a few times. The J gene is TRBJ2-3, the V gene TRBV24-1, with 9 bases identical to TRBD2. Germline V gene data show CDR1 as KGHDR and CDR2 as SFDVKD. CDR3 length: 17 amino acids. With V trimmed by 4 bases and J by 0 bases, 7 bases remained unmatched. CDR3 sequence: CATSDPGLASSTDTQYF. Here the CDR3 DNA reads TGTGCCACCAGTGACCCCGGACTAGCGAGTAGCACAGATACGCAGTATTTT.

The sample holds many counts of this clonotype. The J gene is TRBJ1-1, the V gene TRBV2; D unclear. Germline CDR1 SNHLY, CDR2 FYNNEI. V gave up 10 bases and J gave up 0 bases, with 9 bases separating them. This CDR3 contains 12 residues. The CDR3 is CAIGQLNTEAFF. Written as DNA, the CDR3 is TGTGCCATTGGCCAGCTGAACACTGAAGCTTTCTTT.

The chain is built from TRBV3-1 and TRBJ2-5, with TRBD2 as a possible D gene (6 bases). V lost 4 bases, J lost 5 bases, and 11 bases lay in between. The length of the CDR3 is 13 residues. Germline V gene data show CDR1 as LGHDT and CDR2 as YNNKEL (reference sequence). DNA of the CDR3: TGTGCCAGCAGCCCGACTAGTTGGGAGACCCAGTACTTC. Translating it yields CASSPTSWETQYF.